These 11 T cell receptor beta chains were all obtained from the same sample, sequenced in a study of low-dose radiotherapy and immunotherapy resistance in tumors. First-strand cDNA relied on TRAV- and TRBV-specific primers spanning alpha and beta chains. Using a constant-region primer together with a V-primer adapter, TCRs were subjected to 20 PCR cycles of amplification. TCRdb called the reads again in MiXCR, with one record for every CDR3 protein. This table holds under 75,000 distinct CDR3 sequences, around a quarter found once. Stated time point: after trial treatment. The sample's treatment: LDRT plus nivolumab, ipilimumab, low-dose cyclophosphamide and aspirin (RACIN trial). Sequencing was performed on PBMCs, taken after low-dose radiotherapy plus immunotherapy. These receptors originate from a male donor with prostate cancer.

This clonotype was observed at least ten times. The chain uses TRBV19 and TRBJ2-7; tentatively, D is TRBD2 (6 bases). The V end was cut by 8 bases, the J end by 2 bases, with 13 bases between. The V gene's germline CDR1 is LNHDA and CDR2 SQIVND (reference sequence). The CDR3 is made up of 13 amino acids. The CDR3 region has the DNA TGTGCCAGTGCCCGCCCGGGGGCCTACGAGCAGTACTTC. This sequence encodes CASARPGAYEQYF.

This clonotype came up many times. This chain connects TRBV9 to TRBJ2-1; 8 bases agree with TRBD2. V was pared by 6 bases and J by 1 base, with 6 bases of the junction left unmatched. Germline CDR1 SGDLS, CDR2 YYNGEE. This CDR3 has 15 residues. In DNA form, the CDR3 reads TGTGCCAGCACCCAGACTAGCGTTTCCTACAATGAGCAGTTCTTC. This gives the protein CASTQTSVSYNEQFF.

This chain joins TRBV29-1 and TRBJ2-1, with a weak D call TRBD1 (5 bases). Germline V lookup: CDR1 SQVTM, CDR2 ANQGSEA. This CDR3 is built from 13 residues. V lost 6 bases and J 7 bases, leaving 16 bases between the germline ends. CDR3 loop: CSVNQGLWNEQFF. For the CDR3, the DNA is TGCAGCGTCAATCAGGGTTTGTGGAATGAGCAGTTCTTC.

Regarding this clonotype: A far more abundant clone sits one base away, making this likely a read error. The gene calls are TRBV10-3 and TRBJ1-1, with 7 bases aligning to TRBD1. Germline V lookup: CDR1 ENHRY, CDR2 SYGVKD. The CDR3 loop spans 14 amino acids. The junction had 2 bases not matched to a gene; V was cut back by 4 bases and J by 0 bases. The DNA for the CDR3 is TGTGCCATCAGTGTAGGACAGGTGAACACTGAAGCTTTCTTT. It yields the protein CAISVGQVNTEAFF.

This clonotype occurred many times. The DNA of the CDR3 is TGTGCCATCAGGGAGGGGGAAGCCTACGAGCAGTACTTC. Translated: CAIREGEAYEQYF. The V call is TRBV10-3, the J call TRBJ2-7; tentatively, D is TRBD1 or TRBD2 (6 bases each). V lost 6 bases and J 2 bases, leaving 11 bases between the germline ends. This CDR3 is built from 13 residues. Germline V gene data show CDR1 as ENHRY and CDR2 as SYGVKD.

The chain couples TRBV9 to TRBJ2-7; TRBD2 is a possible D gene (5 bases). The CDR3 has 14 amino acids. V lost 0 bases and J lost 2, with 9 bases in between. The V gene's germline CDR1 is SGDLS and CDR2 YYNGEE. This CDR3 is CASSVGTGPYEQYF. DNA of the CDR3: TGTGCCAGCAGCGTAGGGACTGGACCCTACGAGCAGTACTTC.

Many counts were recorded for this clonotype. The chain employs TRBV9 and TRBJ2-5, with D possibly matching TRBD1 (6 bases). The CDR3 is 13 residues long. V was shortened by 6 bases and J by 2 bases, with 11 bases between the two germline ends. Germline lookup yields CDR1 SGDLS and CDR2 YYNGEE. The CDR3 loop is CASNRQEQETQYF. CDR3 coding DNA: TGTGCCAGCAACCGACAGGAACAAGAGACCCAGTACTTC.

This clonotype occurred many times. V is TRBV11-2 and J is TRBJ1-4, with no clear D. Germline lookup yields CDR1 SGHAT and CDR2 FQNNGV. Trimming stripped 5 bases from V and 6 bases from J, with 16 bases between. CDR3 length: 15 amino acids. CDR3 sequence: CASSLGRGQYEKLFF. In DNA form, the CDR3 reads TGTGCCAGCAGCCTTGGTAGAGGGCAGTATGAAAAACTGTTTTTT.

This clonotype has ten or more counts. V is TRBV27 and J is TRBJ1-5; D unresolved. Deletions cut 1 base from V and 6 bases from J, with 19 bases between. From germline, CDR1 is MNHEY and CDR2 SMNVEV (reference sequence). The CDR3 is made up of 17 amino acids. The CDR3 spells CASSLFNHPGSSQPQHF. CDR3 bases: TGTGCCAGCAGTTTATTTAACCACCCGGGTTCGAGTCAGCCCCAGCATTTT.

The CDR3 reads CASSLGGRKPQHF. As DNA, the CDR3 is TGTGCCAGCAGCTTAGGGGGGAGGAAGCCCCAGCATTTT. V gene TRBV7-9 combines with J gene TRBJ1-5; D is perhaps TRBD1 (5 bases). The CDR3 has 13 amino acids. Trimming removed 1 base from V and 8 bases from J, with 9 bases in between. Germline V gene data show CDR1 as SEHNR and CDR2 as FQNEAQ (reference sequence).

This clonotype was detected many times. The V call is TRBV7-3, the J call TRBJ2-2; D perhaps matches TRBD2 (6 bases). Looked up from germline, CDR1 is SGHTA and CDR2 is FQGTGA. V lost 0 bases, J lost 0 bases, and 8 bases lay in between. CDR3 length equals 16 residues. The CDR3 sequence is CASSLTGGTNTGELFF. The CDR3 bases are TGTGCCAGCAGCTTAACGGGGGGAACGAACACCGGGGAGCTGTTTTTT.